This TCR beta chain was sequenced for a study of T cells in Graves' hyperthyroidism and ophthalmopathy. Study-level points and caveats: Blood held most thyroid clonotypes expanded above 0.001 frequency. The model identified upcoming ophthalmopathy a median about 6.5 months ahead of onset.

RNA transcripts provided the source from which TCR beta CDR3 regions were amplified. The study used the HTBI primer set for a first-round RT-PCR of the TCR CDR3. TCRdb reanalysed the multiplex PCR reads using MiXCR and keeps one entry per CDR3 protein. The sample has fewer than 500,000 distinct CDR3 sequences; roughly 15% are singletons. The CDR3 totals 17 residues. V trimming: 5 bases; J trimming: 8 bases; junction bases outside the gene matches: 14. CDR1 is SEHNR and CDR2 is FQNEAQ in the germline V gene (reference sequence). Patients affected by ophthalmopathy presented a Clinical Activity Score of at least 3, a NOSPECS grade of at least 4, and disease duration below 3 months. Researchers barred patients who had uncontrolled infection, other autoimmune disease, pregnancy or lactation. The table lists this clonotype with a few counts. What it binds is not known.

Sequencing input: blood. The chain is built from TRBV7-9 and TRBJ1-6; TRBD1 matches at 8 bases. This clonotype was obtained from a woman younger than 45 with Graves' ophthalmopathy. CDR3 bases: TGTGCCAGCAGCGCTAACCAGCGGACAGGGTGGTATTCACCCCTCCACTTT. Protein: CASSANQRTGWYSPLHF.